A single sample is the source of the 12 T cell receptor beta chains below, sequenced in a study of T cell repertoires in ileal Crohn's disease. Measured with immunoSEQ multiplex PCR; TCRdb has only the in-frame clones, and not every one. The table has over 11,000 clones, roughly 82% seen once. Specimen: ileal tissue. All receptors come from an adult with Crohn's disease.

In DNA, the CDR3 is TGTGCCAGCAGTTACGAACGAGGCAGGGAGGGTGGCTACACCTTC. Its translation: CASSYERGREGGYTF. This rearrangement joins TRBV6-5 to TRBJ1-2, with D tentatively TRBD1 (5 bases). The CDR3 spans 15 residues. Trimming stripped 2 bases from V and 7 bases from J, with 17 bases between. Germline V gene data show CDR1 as MNHEY and CDR2 as SVGAGI.

This clone has a single count. This chain links TRBV11-3 with TRBJ1-1; D gene uncertain. The V end was cut by 1 base, the J end by 1 base, with 7 bases between. The CDR3 consists of 14 residues. Germline CDR1 is SGHNT and CDR2 is YENEEA. The CDR3 spells CASSLGRGNTEAFF. The CDR3 nucleotides are TGTGCCAGCAGCTTAGGACGGGGGAACACTGAAGCTTTCTTT.

CDR3 sequence (DNA): TGTGCCAGCAGGGGTCATGTAGGGGCAGGCAATCAGCCCCAGCATTTT. Its protein is CASRGHVGAGNQPQHF. J is TRBJ1-5 and V is TRBV2; TRBD1 might be the D (5 bases). V was pared by 6 bases and J by 2 bases, with 17 bases between. The CDR3 extends over 16 amino acids. Per germline, CDR1 SNHLY and CDR2 FYNNEI.

This clone was counted a few times. V and J are TRBV27 and TRBJ2-7, with TRBD2 as a possible D gene (7 bases). This CDR3 is 13 amino acids long. The germline V gene encodes CDR1 MNHEY and CDR2 SMNVEV (reference sequence). V was cut by 3 bases and J by 3 bases, with 9 bases left in between. The CDR3 coding sequence is TGTGCCAGCAGTTTGGGGGGGCGCTACGAGCAGTACTTC. This codes for CASSLGGRYEQYF.

This clone has just a few counts. The chain carries TRBV7-8 and TRBJ1-5, with D uncertain. V was trimmed by 1 base and J by 7 bases, leaving 11 bases between them. This CDR3 region has 14 residues. CDR1 is SGHVS and CDR2 is FQNEAQ in the germline V gene. The CDR3 spells CASSLVQSEQPQHF. The CDR3 DNA reads as TGTGCCAGCAGCTTAGTACAGTCGGAACAGCCCCAGCATTTT. Full variable domain (remainder filled in from reference TRBV7-8 and TRBJ1-5): GAGVSQSPRYKVAKRGQDVALRCDPISGHVSLFWYQQALGQGPEFLTYFQNEAQLDKSGLPSDRFFAERPEGSVSTLKIQRTQQEDSAVYLCASSLVQSEQPQHFGDGTRLSIL.

This clone was counted between two and nine times. The chain employs TRBV19 and TRBJ2-7; 9 bases fit TRBD2. Germline V gene sequence: CDR1 LNHDA, CDR2 SQIVND (reference sequence). This CDR3 has 14 residues. Trimming removed 4 bases from V and 5 bases from J; junction bases left unmatched: 6. The CDR3 DNA reads as TGTGCCAGTAGTAGCGGGGGGGCCCGCCACGAGCAGTACTTC. Protein sequence: CASSSGGARHEQYF.

The V and J genes are TRBV9 and TRBJ1-2; TRBD1 agrees at 7 bases. V shed 4 bases and J 3 bases; nucleotides not matched to a gene: 9. This CDR3 is 15 amino acids long. CDR1 SGDLS and CDR2 YYNGEE come from the germline V gene. The CDR3 DNA is TGTGCCAGCAGCCCTCGACAGGGACTAGACTATGGCTACACCTTC. Translation: CASSPRQGLDYGYTF.

The rearrangement joins TRBV9 to TRBJ1-2; perhaps TRBD1 as D (6 bases). The CDR3 loop spans 13 amino acids. Looked up from germline, CDR1 is SGDLS and CDR2 is YYNGEE. Trimming stripped 0 bases from V and 8 bases from J, with 11 bases between. Written as DNA, the CDR3 is TGTGCCAGCAGCGTAGTAATGGGGGCCGGCTACACCTTC. Residues: CASSVVMGAGYTF.

This chain links TRBV7-8 with TRBJ2-3; TRBD2 matches at 7 bases. The germline V gene encodes CDR1 SGHVS and CDR2 FQNEAQ. The CDR3 is 17 residues long. Germline trimming cut 8 bases from V and 0 bases from J; bases unmatched to any gene: 14. The CDR3 protein is CASLKGGGTTSTDTQYF. The DNA for the CDR3 is TGTGCCAGCCTCAAAGGCGGGGGAACCACTAGCACAGATACGCAGTATTTT.

This clone appeared once. This rearrangement joins TRBV27 to TRBJ1-2; D gene uncertain. This CDR3 region has 13 residues. Looked up from germline, CDR1 is MNHEY and CDR2 is SMNVEV (reference sequence). V was clipped by 3 bases and J by 1 base, with 6 bases between them. CDR3 in DNA: TGTGCCAGCAGTTTTACGGTTAACTATGGCTACACCTTC. It encodes CASSFTVNYGYTF.

V is TRBV5-4 and J is TRBJ2-5; TRBD1 agrees at 7 bases. Germline V lookup: CDR1 SGHNT, CDR2 YYREEE (reference sequence). The length of the CDR3 is 14 residues. The V segment lost 2 bases and the J segment 1 base; nucleotides outside the gene matches: 2. This CDR3 is CASSLRTGQETQYF. In DNA, the CDR3 is TGTGCCAGCAGCTTAAGGACAGGCCAAGAGACCCAGTACTTC.

This clone was counted a few times. V usage is TRBV11-2 and J usage is TRBJ1-3, with a weak D call TRBD1 (5 bases). Germline values: CDR1 SGHAT, CDR2 FQNNGV. The ends were cut back, 1 base at V and 4 bases at J, with 11 bases in the middle. This CDR3 has 15 residues. This CDR3 is CASSLGGNLGNTIYF. CDR3 nucleotides: TGTGCCAGCAGCTTAGGGGGCAACCTCGGAAACACCATATATTTT.